The 21 T cell receptor beta chains given below trace back to one sample, sequenced in a study of T cell responses to AZD1222 COVID-19 vaccine (TCRdb year 2021). The sample's time point, from its label and the paper: about 28 days (+/-7) after the second vaccine dose. The library was prepared using the immunoSEQ multiplex PCR assay. Imported from immuneACCESS, the table was reduced by TCRdb to in-frame sequences with V and J called. These copies leave out some clones; in studies compared against another copy, an unresolved V gene accounts for under half, and the cause of the remainder is not known. The sample has about 160,000 clones on record, approximately 92% of them singletons. The ten most abundant clones make up about 3.3% of the sample. Here the sequenced sample was peripheral blood, taken 28 days after the second AZD1222 dose. The origin of the receptors is an adult who received the AZD1222 COVID-19 vaccine.

This rearrangement joins TRBV19 to TRBJ2-6; D may be TRBD1 or TRBD2 (5 bases each). V gave up 4 bases and J gave up 0 bases, with 13 bases separating them. Germline lookup yields CDR1 LNHDA and CDR2 SQIVND (reference sequence). This CDR3 is 17 amino acids long. The DNA for the CDR3 is TGTGCCAGTAGTAGCCCGGGACCGAGCTCTGGGGCCAACGTCCTGACTTTC. Translating gives CASSSPGPSSGANVLTF.

A few counts support this clone. J is TRBJ2-1 and V is TRBV5-1; D not certain. Germline V gives CDR1 SGHRS, CDR2 YFSETQ. The CDR3 is made up of 14 amino acids. Deletions cut 2 bases from V and 10 bases from J, with 16 bases between. The CDR3 sequence: CASSLAPAAGEQFF. The CDR3 DNA sequence: TGCGCCAGCAGCTTAGCCCCCGCCGCCGGAGAGCAGTTCTTC.

This clone appeared a few times. The chain joins TRBV19 to TRBJ2-1; the match to TRBD1 covers 8 bases. This CDR3 spans 15 amino acids. Germline lookup yields CDR1 LNHDA and CDR2 SQIVND (reference sequence). Trimming took 3 bases from V and 5 from J; bases not matched to a gene: 6. This CDR3 is CASSMDRAWNNEQFF. The CDR3, as DNA: TGTGCCAGTAGTATGGACAGGGCATGGAACAATGAGCAGTTCTTC.

This chain connects TRBV9 to TRBJ2-7, with 8 bases identical to TRBD2. This CDR3 has 15 amino acids. Germline CDR1 and CDR2: SGDLS and YYNGEE. V lost 0 bases and J lost 1; bases outside the gene matches: 3. In DNA, the CDR3 is TGTGCCAGCAGCGTAGAGAGCGGGAGTTCCTACGAGCAGTACTTC. Amino acid sequence: CASSVESGSSYEQYF. The complete variable domain, with remaining parts taken from reference TRBV9 and TRBJ2-7, reads DSGVTQTPKHLITATGQRVTLRCSPRSGDLSVYWYQQSLDQGLQFLIQYYNGEERAKGNILERFSAQQFPDLHSELNLSSLELGDSALYFCASSVESGSSYEQYFGPGTRLTVT.

On this clone itself: Other DNA sequences in the sample encode the same CDR3. The chain carries TRBV30 and TRBJ2-2; 9 positions agree with TRBD2. Germline V CDR1 and CDR2: GTSNPN, SVGIG (reference sequence). The CDR3 has 14 residues. After removal of 3 bases from V and 2 bases from J, the junction contained 1 base not matched to a gene. The CDR3 DNA reads as TGTGCCTGGAGACTAGCGGGTAACACCGGGGAGCTGTTTTTT. This encodes CAWRLAGNTGELFF.

In its sample, this clone was seen once. The genes are TRBV6-5 and TRBJ1-5; D may be TRBD1 (5 bases). There are 13 residues in the CDR3. Germline CDR1 MNHEY, CDR2 SVGAGI. V gave up 8 bases and J gave up 7 bases, with 15 bases separating them. Here the CDR3 reads CASRKGQGQPQHF. CDR3 DNA sequence: TGTGCCAGCCGGAAAGGGCAGGGACAGCCCCAGCATTTT.

The chain recombines TRBV5-1 with TRBJ2-7, with TRBD1 as a possible D gene (6 bases). V dropped 4 bases and J dropped 0 bases, with 17 bases sitting between them. The germline CDR1 and CDR2 sequences are SGHRS and YFSETQ. The CDR3 has 16 residues. CDR3 residues: CASSLTGPPGSYEQYF. The CDR3 nucleotides are TGCGCCAGCAGCCTGACAGGTCCCCCAGGCTCCTACGAGCAGTACTTC.

The chain uses TRBV10-3 and TRBJ2-3; D unresolved. Germline-derived CDR1 and CDR2 are ENHRY and SYGVKD. The ends were cut back, 0 bases at V and 0 bases at J, with 10 bases in the middle. This CDR3 contains 16 residues. Here the CDR3 DNA reads TGTGCCATCAGTGAGTCGGCCAGCTCTAGCACAGATACGCAGTATTTT. Translation gives CAISESASSSTDTQYF.

The sample holds one count of this clone. The CDR3 sequence: CSAKNAGSYEQYF. The CDR3 DNA reads TGCAGCGCTAAAAACGCAGGTTCCTACGAGCAGTACTTC. This chain connects TRBV29-1 to TRBJ2-7; no firm D call. CDR1 and CDR2 (germline): SQVTM, ANQGSEA. With 7 bases removed from V and 1 base from J, the gap between germline ends came to 14 bases. The CDR3 spans 13 residues.

J is TRBJ1-2 and V is TRBV5-1, with 12 bases fitting TRBD1. Trimming took 0 bases from V and 5 from J; bases not matched to a gene: 5. The CDR3 length is 16 residues. The germline gives CDR1 SGHRS, CDR2 YFSETQ. CDR3 sequence reads: CASSLEGQGAGYGYTF. The CDR3 DNA is TGCGCCAGCAGCTTGGAGGGACAGGGGGCAGGGTATGGCTACACCTTC. Drawing the rest from reference TRBV5-1 and TRBJ1-2, the complete variable domain is KAGVTQTPRYLIKTRGQQVTLSCSPISGHRSVSWYQQTPGQGLQFLFEYFSETQRNKGNFPGRFSGRQFSNSRSEMNVSTLELGDSALYLCASSLEGQGAGYGYTFGSGTRLTVV.

Written as DNA, the CDR3 is TGTGCCTGGAGGGCAACGAACACTGAAGCTTTCTTT. Translating it yields CAWRATNTEAFF. V gene TRBV30 combines with J gene TRBJ1-1; D is undetermined. Germline V gene data show CDR1 as GTSNPN and CDR2 as SVGIG (reference sequence). The CDR3 contains 12 residues. The germline V and J ends were trimmed by 3 bases and 1 base, with 6 bases remaining between them.

The CDR3 region has the DNA TGTGCCAGCAGCTTATGGTTCTCTGGAAACACCATATATTTT. Amino acid sequence: CASSLWFSGNTIYF. The V gene is TRBV7-9, the J gene TRBJ1-3; no reliable D call. CDR1 SEHNR and CDR2 FQNEAQ come from the germline V gene (reference sequence). The CDR3 consists of 14 residues. V lost 2 bases, J lost 0 bases, and 5 bases lay in between.

The CDR3 spells CSVGQGSDTQYF. CDR3 nucleotide sequence: TGCAGCGTGGGACAGGGCTCAGATACGCAGTATTTT. This rearrangement joins TRBV29-1 to TRBJ2-3; 9 nucleotides line up with TRBD1. CDR1 and CDR2 (germline): SQVTM, ANQGSEA. There are 12 residues in the CDR3. V lost 6 bases to trimming and J lost 4 bases; unmatched junction nucleotides: 2.

This rearrangement joins TRBV7-8 to TRBJ1-4; D remains unclear. Per germline, CDR1 SGHVS and CDR2 FQNEAQ. The CDR3 totals 14 residues. Trimming pared 1 base from V and 4 bases from J, leaving 7 bases between. In nucleotides, the CDR3 is TGTGCCAGCAGCTTAGGGGTCCTTAATGAAAAACTGTTTTTT. It specifies CASSLGVLNEKLFF.

The genes are TRBV6-5 and TRBJ1-2, with 10 bases matching TRBD1. J gave up 4 bases and V 6 bases, and 5 bases lay outside the gene matches. The V gene's germline CDR1 is MNHEY and CDR2 SVGAGI. This CDR3 is built from 14 residues. Here the CDR3 reads CASRWDRGAYGYTF. DNA of the CDR3: TGTGCCAGCAGGTGGGACAGGGGAGCCTATGGCTACACCTTC.

This chain joins TRBV12-3 or TRBV12-4 and TRBJ1-1; D is possibly TRBD1 (6 bases). With 5 bases removed from V and 4 bases from J, the gap between germline ends came to 11 bases. This CDR3 has 13 residues. For the CDR3, the DNA is TGTGCCAGCAGTGGACAGATGCTCACTGAAGCTTTCTTT. Its translation: CASSGQMLTEAFF.

This chain uses TRBV30 with TRBJ1-2; 7 bases match TRBD1. The CDR3 totals 15 residues. J was trimmed by 4 bases and V by 2 bases; bases with no gene match: 10. Germline CDR1 GTSNPN, CDR2 SVGIG (reference sequence). CDR3 protein: CAWSQETGTAYGYTF. The CDR3 DNA is TGTGCCTGGAGTCAGGAGACCGGGACAGCCTATGGCTACACCTTC.

J is TRBJ2-3 and V is TRBV6-1, with TRBD2 matching 7 bases. Per germline, CDR1 MNHNS and CDR2 SASEGT. Trimming took 1 base from V and 5 from J; bases not matched to a gene: 3. This CDR3 region has 14 residues. The CDR3 DNA reads as TGTGCCAGCAGTGAAGGGGGGGGAGGAGATACGCAGTATTTT. This encodes CASSEGGGGDTQYF.

The count of this clone is one. The V and J genes are TRBV5-6 and TRBJ1-1, with a weak D call TRBD1 (6 bases). Trimming left V 0 bases short and J 4 bases short, with 13 bases between. The CDR3 covers 15 residues. Germline CDR1 reads SGHDT; CDR2 reads YYEEEE. The CDR3 nucleotides are TGTGCCAGCAGCTTGGGTCAGGGGTCGTCCACTGAAGCTTTCTTT. This translates into CASSLGQGSSTEAFF.

The chain recombines TRBV6-5 with TRBJ1-1, with 7 positions matching TRBD1. Trimming cost V 6 bases and J 4 bases; bases outside gene matches: 8. The CDR3 covers 14 residues. Germline V gene sequence: CDR1 MNHEY, CDR2 SVGAGI. CDR3: CASSLQGPGTEAFF. The CDR3 nucleotides are TGTGCCAGCAGCCTACAGGGGCCGGGCACTGAAGCTTTCTTT.

CDR3 in amino acids: CASSLSGTAKGGYTF. The CDR3 nucleotides read TGTGCCAGCAGTTTATCCGGGACAGCGAAGGGTGGCTACACCTTC. V and J are TRBV27 and TRBJ1-2, with 7 bases fitting TRBD1. The CDR3 spans 15 residues. V trimming: 0 bases; J trimming: 7 bases; junction bases outside the gene matches: 8. Germline-derived CDR1 and CDR2 are MNHEY and SMNVEV (reference sequence).